This T cell receptor (beta chain) was documented in a study of cytomegalovirus exposure and HLA in healthy donors. Overall study findings and caveats: Several of the most significant clusters appeared, in a later analysis, to be linked to common viral pathogens.

Remarks on this clone: The antigen is not known.

The PCR contained 60 Vbeta and 13 Jbeta primers. Original processing methods: In a later analysis, some 10 million of about 80 million unique beta chains occurred in at least two donors. Profiled with immunoSEQ multiplex PCR; TCRdb holds only in-frame clones, not every one. V, J and clone size reflect that table, while D and trimming were determined from the DNA. The sample table includes under 200,000 clones. V dropped 5 bases and J dropped 2; count of bases not matched to a gene: 5. CDR3 size: 14 residues. Germline lookup yields CDR1 ENHRY and CDR2 SYGVKD. This clonotype was obtained from a young man in good health and CMV-seronegative. J is TRBJ2-7 and V is TRBV10-3, with 8 bases identical to TRBD1. The specimen sequenced was PBMCs. The CDR3 nucleotides are TGTGCCATCAGTTCCCAGGGGGCTCCCTACGAGCAGTACTTC. As protein: CAISSQGAPYEQYF.